The 32 T cell receptor beta chains below were found in one sample sequenced in a study of T-cell memory formation after mild COVID-19. TCRdb reprocessed the 5' RACE reads with MiXCR, giving one entry per CDR3 protein. The top ten hold 12% of the sample, which has hundreds of thousands of distinct CDR3 sequences, approximately 18% seen once. The sample comprised PBMCs or a T cell subset sorted from them (not recorded which). These TCRs come from an adult woman who had mild COVID-19 (a few samples of this study predate the infection). Cell type and time point are not known.

The chain employs TRBV20-1 and TRBJ2-1, with D possibly TRBD1 on 6 matching bases. The CDR3 contains 12 residues. Trimming left V 7 bases short and J 8 bases short, with 15 bases between. Germline-derived CDR1 and CDR2 are DFQATT and SNEGSKA (reference sequence). Written as DNA, the CDR3 is TGCAGTGTTCGACGGGGACACGATGAGCAGTTCTTC. Its translation: CSVRRGHDEQFF.

The chain joins TRBV6-5 to TRBJ2-7; TRBD1 matches at 8 bases. The CDR3 sequence is 12 residues long. The germline V gene encodes CDR1 MNHEY and CDR2 SVGAGI. Trimming at V came to 6 bases and at J to 5 bases, leaving 3 bases not matched to a gene. CDR3 amino acids: CASRDRVNEQYF. CDR3 bases: TGTGCCAGCAGGGACAGGGTGAACGAGCAGTACTTC.

This clonotype was seen only a few times. The rearrangement uses TRBV20-1 and TRBJ2-7; tentative D call: TRBD1 (6 bases). Trimming stripped 1 base from V and 12 bases from J, with 16 bases between. Germline CDR1 is DFQATT and CDR2 is SNEGSKA (reference sequence). This CDR3 is 12 amino acids long. For the CDR3, the DNA is TGCAGTGCTAGAGGCCTTCACAGGGCTCCGTACTTC. Protein product: CSARGLHRAPYF.

There are a few counts of this clonotype. The V gene is TRBV3-1, the J gene TRBJ2-5; perhaps TRBD2 as D (5 bases). Per germline, CDR1 LGHDT and CDR2 YNNKEL (reference sequence). The CDR3 is 16 residues long. Trimming removed 0 bases at V and 4 bases at J, with 15 bases between. This CDR3 reads CASSQDSTTHPETQYF. The CDR3 nucleotides are TGTGCCAGCAGCCAAGATTCGACTACGCACCCAGAGACCCAGTACTTC.

The V and J genes are TRBV20-1 and TRBJ1-6; D is possibly TRBD1 (5 bases). CDR3 size: 14 residues. Germline V gene data show CDR1 as DFQATT and CDR2 as SNEGSKA (reference sequence). Trimming took off 3 bases at V and 3 bases at J, with 9 bases between the two ends. CDR3 nucleotide sequence: TGCAGTGCTAGTAGCGGACACTATAATTCACCCCTCCACTTT. It yields the protein CSASSGHYNSPLHF.

In DNA, the CDR3 is TGTGCCAGCAGCACACACGGCAGCGGGATAACCGGGGAGCTGTTTTTT. As protein: CASSTHGSGITGELFF. The genes are TRBV7-2 and TRBJ2-2, with 7 bases identical to TRBD2. Germline values: CDR1 SGHTA, CDR2 FQGNSA. The CDR3 has 16 residues. J gave up 5 bases and V 5 bases, and 11 bases lay outside the gene matches. Full variable domain (outside the CDR3, taken from reference TRBV7-2 and TRBJ2-2): GAGVSQSPSNKVTEKGKDVELRCDPISGHTALYWYRQSLGQGLEFLIYFQGNSAPDKSGLPSDRFSAERTGGSVSTLTIQRTQQEDSAVYLCASSTHGSGITGELFFGEGSRLTVL.

This clonotype was counted a few times. The J gene is TRBJ2-3, the V gene TRBV7-6; a weak D match, TRBD1 (6 bases). CDR1 is SGHVS, CDR2 FNYEAQ, per germline. This CDR3 is built from 17 residues. Deletions cut 1 base from V and 4 bases from J, with 18 bases between. The CDR3 sequence is CASSLEGEGSPSDTQYF. CDR3 in DNA: TGTGCCAGCAGCTTAGAGGGGGAAGGGAGTCCGTCAGATACGCAGTATTTT.

The V gene is TRBV6-5, the J gene TRBJ2-7; weak D call: TRBD1 (6 bases). The germline V gene encodes CDR1 MNHEY and CDR2 SVGAGI. The CDR3 totals 14 residues. V gave up 6 bases and J gave up 7 bases, with 19 bases separating them. The CDR3 bases are TGTGCCAGCAGCCCGGGAAAGGGGGTGGGTGAGCAGTACTTC. Encoded protein: CASSPGKGVGEQYF.

The chain couples TRBV11-3 to TRBJ1-1, with D unresolved. Germline V lookup: CDR1 SGHNT, CDR2 YENEEA. V dropped 10 bases and J dropped 1 base, with 13 bases sitting between them. CDR3 size: 13 residues. CDR3 bases: TGTGCCACCAGAGGGCCGGGGAACACTGAAGCTTTCTTT. This sequence encodes CATRGPGNTEAFF.

This clonotype has a handful of counts. The chain uses TRBV4-1 and TRBJ2-1; D is tentatively TRBD1 or TRBD2 (7 bases each). The CDR3 has 12 residues. Germline CDR1 and CDR2: MGHRA and YSYEKL. V was shortened by 5 bases and J by 16 bases, with 18 bases between the two germline ends. Here the CDR3 reads CASSTGRGLRFF. The CDR3 coding sequence is TGCGCCAGCAGCACGGGGAGGGGGCTTCGATTCTTC.

This clonotype has just a few counts. V is TRBV9 and J is TRBJ1-1; D might be TRBD1 (5 bases). The length of the CDR3 is 13 residues. V was cut by 0 bases and J by 4 bases, with 7 bases left in between. Germline loops: CDR1 SGDLS, CDR2 YYNGEE. The CDR3 protein is CASSVGQITEAFF. In DNA, the CDR3 is TGTGCCAGCAGCGTAGGACAGATCACTGAAGCTTTCTTT.

The J gene is TRBJ2-5, the V gene TRBV12-3 or TRBV12-4, with D possibly being TRBD2 (5 bases). The CDR3 is 15 residues long. V was clipped by 3 bases and J by 4 bases, with 15 bases between them. The CDR3 loop is CASSFSLRGRETQYF. DNA for the CDR3: TGTGCCAGCAGTTTCTCTCTCCGAGGGCGAGAGACCCAGTACTTC.

The gene calls are TRBV7-6 and TRBJ2-3; the D is unclear. There are 13 residues in the CDR3. Trimming removed 5 bases from V and 6 bases from J, with 12 bases in between. Germline-derived CDR1 and CDR2 are SGHVS and FNYEAQ. CDR3 in DNA: TGTGCCAGCAGCCGGACCCCTTCCGATACGCAGTATTTT. Its translation is CASSRTPSDTQYF.

This clonotype was found a few times. The rearrangement joins TRBV20-1 to TRBJ2-5; tentatively, D is TRBD1 or TRBD2 (7 bases each). Germline-derived CDR1 and CDR2 are DFQATT and SNEGSKA (reference sequence). CDR3 size: 16 residues. CDR3 protein: CTLRALTGRGEETQYF. In DNA, the CDR3 is TGCACCCTCCGCGCCCTGACAGGGAGGGGGGAAGAGACCCAGTACTTC.

The chain is built from TRBV5-1 and TRBJ2-3; maybe TRBD1 (5 bases). The V gene lost 3 bases and the J gene lost 5 bases, with 16 bases spanning the gap. This CDR3 spans 15 amino acids. CDR1 and CDR2 (germline): SGHRS, YFSETQ. CDR3 residues: CASSSSPKGKDTQYF. For the CDR3, the DNA is TGCGCCAGCAGCTCGAGCCCAAAGGGGAAAGATACGCAGTATTTT.

This clonotype was seen more than once but under ten times. The V and J genes are TRBV12-3 or TRBV12-4 and TRBJ1-6; D not resolved. This CDR3 contains 12 residues. V dropped 3 bases and J dropped 8 bases, with 5 bases sitting between them. The CDR3 sequence: CASSFGDSPLHF. As DNA, the CDR3 is TGTGCCAGCAGTTTCGGGGATTCACCCCTCCACTTT.

V is TRBV12-3 or TRBV12-4 and J is TRBJ1-5; D gene unclear. V was clipped by 3 bases and J by 1 base, with 13 bases between them. CDR3 size: 16 residues. CDR3 sequence (DNA): TGTGCCAGCAGTTTCGCCGGTCAGCTCAGCAATCAGCCCCAGCATTTT. This sequence encodes CASSFAGQLSNQPQHF.

In its sample, this clonotype was seen a few times. The chain joins TRBV5-1 to TRBJ2-3, with 13 bases fitting TRBD2. Germline V gene lookup returns CDR1 SGHRS and CDR2 YFSETQ. The trim removed 2 bases at V and 1 base at J, leaving 4 bases unmatched. CDR3 size: 17 residues. This chain's CDR3 is CASSFGTSGARTDTQYF. In DNA form, the CDR3 reads TGCGCCAGCAGCTTCGGGACTAGCGGGGCCCGCACAGATACGCAGTATTTT. The full variable domain, its missing parts supplied by reference TRBV5-1 and TRBJ2-3, is KAGVTQTPRYLIKTRGQQVTLSCSPISGHRSVSWYQQTPGQGLQFLFEYFSETQRNKGNFPGRFSGRQFSNSRSEMNVSTLELGDSALYLCASSFGTSGARTDTQYFGPGTRLTVL.

This clonotype was picked up a small number of times. The rearrangement joins TRBV4-2 to TRBJ1-2; D ambiguous. V was clipped by 1 base and J by 0 bases, with 6 bases between them. The CDR3 is 14 amino acids. Germline V gene data show CDR1 as LGHNA and CDR2 as YNFKEQ. In DNA, the CDR3 is TGTGCCAGCAGCCAAGGGCAGTCTAACTATGGCTACACCTTC. Amino acids: CASSQGQSNYGYTF.

This clonotype occurred a few times. This chain joins TRBV7-3 and TRBJ2-1; the match to TRBD2 covers 10 bases. Per the germline V gene, CDR1 is SGHTA and CDR2 is FQGTGA. The CDR3 is 17 residues long. V lost 4 bases, J lost 3 bases, and 9 bases stayed unmatched. The CDR3 spells CASSSISGGADYNEQFF. As DNA, the CDR3 is TGTGCCAGCAGCTCGATAAGCGGGGGGGCTGACTACAATGAGCAGTTCTTC.

This clonotype was observed at least ten times. This chain uses TRBV29-1 with TRBJ1-3; D call uncertain. The CDR3 loop spans 13 amino acids. Germline assignment: CDR1 SQVTM and CDR2 ANQGSEA. Deletions cut 0 bases from V and 4 bases from J, with 7 bases between. This CDR3 reads CSVEEGRGNTIYF. As DNA, the CDR3 is TGCAGCGTTGAAGAGGGGAGAGGAAACACCATATATTTT.

CDR3 sequence: CASSPDRGGVVGYNTEAFF. The DNA of the CDR3 is TGTGCCAGCAGCCCGGACAGGGGAGGAGTAGTCGGATATAACACTGAAGCTTTCTTT. The chain uses TRBV5-4 and TRBJ1-1, with 9 bases that match TRBD1. The CDR3 consists of 19 residues. V shed 4 bases and J 2 bases; nucleotides not matched to a gene: 18. CDR1 and CDR2 from the germline V gene are SGHNT and YYREEE (reference sequence).

The rearrangement uses TRBV19 and TRBJ1-1; D is perhaps TRBD1 (6 bases). The CDR3 length is 12 residues. CDR1 and CDR2 from the germline V gene are LNHDA and SQIVND (reference sequence). The germline V and J ends were trimmed by 6 bases and 10 bases, with 15 bases remaining between them. CDR3 DNA: TGTGCCAGTAGACATAGGGACAAAGGAGCTTTCTTT. This gives the protein CASRHRDKGAFF.

The chain has TRBV14 and TRBJ1-2; D remains ambiguous. CDR1 is SGHDN and CDR2 is FVKESK in the germline V gene. The CDR3 runs to 13 residues. V was cut by 2 bases and J by 8 bases, with 12 bases left in between. The CDR3 sequence is CASSQKASQGYTF. The CDR3 region has the DNA TGTGCCAGCAGCCAAAAGGCCTCGCAGGGCTACACCTTC. Supplemented by reference TRBV14 and TRBJ1-2, the full variable domain reads EAGVTQFPSHSVIEKGQTVTLRCDPISGHDNLYWYRRVMGKEIKFLLHFVKESKQDESGMPNNRFLAERTGGTYSTLKVQPAELEDSGVYFCASSQKASQGYTFGSGTRLTVV.

The CDR3 spells CASSWGQGSANTGELFF. The DNA for the CDR3 is TGTGCCAGCAGTTGGGGACAGGGGAGCGCGAACACCGGGGAGCTGTTTTTT. This chain uses TRBV6-5 with TRBJ2-2, with TRBD1 matching 10 bases. V was clipped by 4 bases and J by 0 bases; unmatched bases: 5. There are 17 residues in the CDR3. Germline CDR1 and CDR2: MNHEY and SVGAGI.

There are a few counts of this clonotype. V usage is TRBV7-9 and J usage is TRBJ2-7; either TRBD1 or TRBD2 may fit D (5 bases each). Germline V gene data show CDR1 as SEHNR and CDR2 as FQNEAQ (reference sequence). The CDR3 loop spans 14 amino acids. Trimming shortened V by 5 bases and J by 3 bases, and 14 bases separated the two germline ends. The chain's CDR3 is CASSGSRAGYEQYF. Written as DNA, the CDR3 is TGTGCCAGCAGCGGGTCCAGGGCGGGCTACGAGCAGTACTTC.

This clonotype occurred a few times. The V and J genes are TRBV19 and TRBJ2-1; D may be TRBD2 (6 bases). CDR3 length: 15 amino acids. Per the germline V gene, CDR1 is LNHDA and CDR2 is SQIVND (reference sequence). V lost 9 bases and J 5 bases, leaving 20 bases between the germline ends. CDR3 region: CASNGAGPVDNEQFF. CDR3 nucleotides: TGTGCCAGCAACGGGGCGGGGCCGGTGGACAATGAGCAGTTCTTC.

This clonotype came up a few times. The CDR3 reads CASSHTRDSPYEQYF. In DNA form, the CDR3 reads TGTGCCAGCAGCCATACCCGGGACAGTCCCTACGAGCAGTACTTC. The V and J genes are TRBV7-9 and TRBJ2-7, with TRBD1 identical over 7 bases. The germline CDR1 and CDR2 sequences are SEHNR and FQNEAQ (reference sequence). The length of the CDR3 is 15 residues. V lost 5 bases and J lost 2; bases outside the gene matches: 9.

This clonotype has just a few counts. The chain uses TRBV5-6 and TRBJ2-6; 8 bases match TRBD1. Per the germline V gene, CDR1 is SGHDT and CDR2 is YYEEEE. This CDR3 has 17 residues. The V gene end was trimmed by 2 bases and the J gene end by 0 bases; junction bases not matched to a gene: 4. The CDR3 nucleotides are TGTGCCAGCAGCTTTTGGACAGGGAGCTCTGGGGCCAACGTCCTGACTTTC. This encodes CASSFWTGSSGANVLTF.

Only a few counts were recorded for this clonotype. The chain has TRBV6-1 and TRBJ2-1; 7 bases line up with TRBD1. This CDR3 region has 15 residues. The germline gives CDR1 MNHNS, CDR2 SASEGT. Unmatched junction bases numbered 10, after V lost 4 bases and J lost 7 bases. The CDR3 DNA sequence: TGTGCCAGCAGTGGGGGGTGGACAGGTTATAATGAGCAGTTCTTC. Translating it yields CASSGGWTGYNEQFF.

The V call is TRBV5-1, the J call TRBJ2-5; 9 positions agree with TRBD1. Trimming cost V 0 bases and J 4 bases; bases outside gene matches: 10. Germline loops: CDR1 SGHRS, CDR2 YFSETQ. The CDR3 totals 17 residues. The CDR3 sequence: CASSLGVTGGAGETQYF. The DNA of the CDR3 is TGCGCCAGCAGCTTGGGCGTCACAGGGGGCGCGGGAGAGACCCAGTACTTC.

A word on this clonotype: A much larger clone is a single base away; this may be a read error. The V gene is TRBV6-1, the J gene TRBJ2-3; tentatively, D is TRBD1 (5 bases). Germline V gives CDR1 MNHNS, CDR2 SASEGT. V lost 6 bases to trimming and J lost 4 bases, with 14 bases between them. This CDR3 contains 14 residues. CDR3 region: CASRKHGAADTQYF. The CDR3 region has the DNA TGTGCCAGCAGGAAACATGGGGCCGCAGATACGCAGTATTTT.